This T cell receptor (beta chain) was obtained from a study of shared clonotypes between healthy human individuals. About the research overall: CD8 memory received one plate per donor, CD8 naive two, CD4 memory three and CD4 naive three.

Sequencing used immunoSEQ multiplex PCR; TCRdb keeps in-frame clones, though not all of them. The sample yields approximately 2,000,000 clones, 93% seen once. General study findings and limits: The study drew on few donors, limiting represented genetic and exposure-history diversity.

The germline gives CDR1 SGHAT, CDR2 FQNNGV. The J segment lost 2 bases and the V segment lost 5 bases, leaving 8 bases of the junction unmatched. CDR3 length equals 16 residues. In the naive CD8 group, cells lacked CD45RO and were positively selected for CCR7, so terminally differentiated effector memory CD45RA+ cells were left out. As concerns this clone: The antigen is undetermined.

The V and J genes are TRBV11-2 and TRBJ2-5, with TRBD2 matching over 10 bases. The sample comprised naive CD8+ T cells from PBMCs. This receptor was taken from a man aged 18 to 30 in good health. Some clones in this sample may be carry-over from other donors' samples. CDR3 nucleotides: TGTGCCAGCAGCCTCAGACTAGCGGGCAAACAAGAGACCCAGTACTTC. This encodes CASSLRLAGKQETQYF.